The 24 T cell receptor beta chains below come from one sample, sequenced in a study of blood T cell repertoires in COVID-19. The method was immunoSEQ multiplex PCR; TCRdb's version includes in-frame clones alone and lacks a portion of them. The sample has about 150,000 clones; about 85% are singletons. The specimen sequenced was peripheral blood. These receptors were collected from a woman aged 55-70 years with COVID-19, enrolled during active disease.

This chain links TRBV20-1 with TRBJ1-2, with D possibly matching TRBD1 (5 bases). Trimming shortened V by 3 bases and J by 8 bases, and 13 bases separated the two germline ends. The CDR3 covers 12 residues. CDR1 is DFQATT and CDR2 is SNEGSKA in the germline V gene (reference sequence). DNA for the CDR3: TGCAGTGCTAGTTTACAGGCGGCGGGCTACACCTTC. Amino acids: CSASLQAAGYTF.

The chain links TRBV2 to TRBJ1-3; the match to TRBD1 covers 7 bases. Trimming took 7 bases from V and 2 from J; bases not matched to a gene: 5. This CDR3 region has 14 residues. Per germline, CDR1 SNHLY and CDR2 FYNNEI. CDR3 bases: TGTGCCAGCACCCAGGACAGGACTGGAAACACCATATATTTT. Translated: CASTQDRTGNTIYF.

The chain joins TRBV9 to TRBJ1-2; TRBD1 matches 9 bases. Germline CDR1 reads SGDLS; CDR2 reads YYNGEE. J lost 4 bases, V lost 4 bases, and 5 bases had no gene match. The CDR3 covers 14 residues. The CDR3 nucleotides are TGTGCCAGCAGCCAAGGACAGGGGCCCTATGGCTACACCTTC. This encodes CASSQGQGPYGYTF.

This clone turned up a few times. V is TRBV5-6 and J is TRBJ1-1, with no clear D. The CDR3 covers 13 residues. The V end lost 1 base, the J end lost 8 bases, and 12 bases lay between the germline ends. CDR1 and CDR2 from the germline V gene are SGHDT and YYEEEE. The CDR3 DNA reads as TGTGCCAGCAGCTTGAGGGAGGTAACGGAAGCTTTCTTT. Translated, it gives CASSLREVTEAFF.

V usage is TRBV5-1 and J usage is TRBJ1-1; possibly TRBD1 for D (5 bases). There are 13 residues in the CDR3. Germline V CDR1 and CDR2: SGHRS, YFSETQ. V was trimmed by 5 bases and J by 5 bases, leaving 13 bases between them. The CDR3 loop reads CASRTEGMTEAFF. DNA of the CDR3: TGCGCCAGCAGGACAGAAGGAATGACTGAAGCTTTCTTT.

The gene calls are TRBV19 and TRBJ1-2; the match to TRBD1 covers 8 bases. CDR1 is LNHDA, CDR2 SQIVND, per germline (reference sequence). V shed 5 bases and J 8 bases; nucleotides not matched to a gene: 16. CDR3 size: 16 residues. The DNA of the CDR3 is TGTGCCAGTAGTCCTAGGGGGCAGGGGGCGCGCTGGGGCTACACCTTC. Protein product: CASSPRGQGARWGYTF.

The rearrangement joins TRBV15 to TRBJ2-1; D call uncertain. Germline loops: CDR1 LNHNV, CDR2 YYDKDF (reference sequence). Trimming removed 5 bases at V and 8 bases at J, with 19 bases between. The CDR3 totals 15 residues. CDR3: CATSDPGLPNDEQFF. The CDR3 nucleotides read TGTGCCACCAGCGACCCGGGTCTCCCAAACGATGAGCAGTTCTTC. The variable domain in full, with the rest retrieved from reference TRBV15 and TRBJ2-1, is DAMVIQNPRYQVTQFGKPVTLSCSQTLNHNVMYWYQQKSSQAPKLLFHYYDKDFNNEADTPDNFQSRRPNTSFCFLDIRSPGLGDTAMYLCATSDPGLPNDEQFFGPGTRLTVL.

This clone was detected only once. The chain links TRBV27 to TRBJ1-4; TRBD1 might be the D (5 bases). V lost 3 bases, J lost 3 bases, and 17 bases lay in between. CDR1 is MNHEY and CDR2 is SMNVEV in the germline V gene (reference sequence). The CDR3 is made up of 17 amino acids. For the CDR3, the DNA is TGTGCCAGCAGTTTCCAGAGGCTTGGGGGGTCTAATGAAAAACTGTTTTTT. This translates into CASSFQRLGGSNEKLFF.

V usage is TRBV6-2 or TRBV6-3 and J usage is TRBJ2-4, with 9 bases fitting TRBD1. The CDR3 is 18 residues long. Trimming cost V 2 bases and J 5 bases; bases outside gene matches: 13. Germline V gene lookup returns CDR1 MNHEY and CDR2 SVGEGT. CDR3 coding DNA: TGTGCCAGCAGTTACCTCCTTAAGGGACAGGGCGGCGAAAACATTCAGTACTTC. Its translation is CASSYLLKGQGGENIQYF.

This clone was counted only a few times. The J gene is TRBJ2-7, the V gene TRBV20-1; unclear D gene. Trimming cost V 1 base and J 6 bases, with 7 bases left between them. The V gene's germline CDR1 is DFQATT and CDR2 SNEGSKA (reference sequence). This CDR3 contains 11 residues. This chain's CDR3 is CSARVDREQYF. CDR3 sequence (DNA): TGCAGTGCTAGAGTAGATCGCGAGCAGTACTTC.

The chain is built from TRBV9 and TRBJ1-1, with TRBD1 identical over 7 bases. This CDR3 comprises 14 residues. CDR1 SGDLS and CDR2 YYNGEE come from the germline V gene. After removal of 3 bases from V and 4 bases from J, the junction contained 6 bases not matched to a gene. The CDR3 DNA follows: TGTGCCAGCAGCGATCGACAGGGCGTCACTGAAGCTTTCTTT. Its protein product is CASSDRQGVTEAFF.

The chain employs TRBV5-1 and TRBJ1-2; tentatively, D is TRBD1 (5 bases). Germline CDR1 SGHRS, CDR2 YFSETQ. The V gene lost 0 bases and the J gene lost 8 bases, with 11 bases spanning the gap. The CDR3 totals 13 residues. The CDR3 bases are TGCGCCAGCAGCTTGGACGGGGGAGGAGGCTACACCTTC. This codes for CASSLDGGGGYTF.

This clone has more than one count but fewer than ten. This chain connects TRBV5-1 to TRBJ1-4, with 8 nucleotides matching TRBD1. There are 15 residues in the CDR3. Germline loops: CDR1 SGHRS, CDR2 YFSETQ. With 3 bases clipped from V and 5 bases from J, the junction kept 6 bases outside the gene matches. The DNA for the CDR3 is TGCGCCAGCAGCTCCTTGACAGGGGCAAATGAAAAACTGTTTTTT. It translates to CASSSLTGANEKLFF.

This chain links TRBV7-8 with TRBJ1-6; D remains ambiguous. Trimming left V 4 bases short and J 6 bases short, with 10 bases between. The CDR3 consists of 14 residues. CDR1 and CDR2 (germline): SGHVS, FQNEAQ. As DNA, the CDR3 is TGTGCCAGCAGCTCTGGAGCTCCTAATTCACCCCTCCACTTT. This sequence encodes CASSSGAPNSPLHF.

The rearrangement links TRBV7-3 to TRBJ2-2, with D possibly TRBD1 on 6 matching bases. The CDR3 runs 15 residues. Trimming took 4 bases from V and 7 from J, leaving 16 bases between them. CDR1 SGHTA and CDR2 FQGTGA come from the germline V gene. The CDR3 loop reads CASSSSRGSGGELFF. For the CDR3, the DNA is TGTGCCAGCAGCTCCAGCAGGGGAAGCGGCGGGGAGCTGTTTTTT.

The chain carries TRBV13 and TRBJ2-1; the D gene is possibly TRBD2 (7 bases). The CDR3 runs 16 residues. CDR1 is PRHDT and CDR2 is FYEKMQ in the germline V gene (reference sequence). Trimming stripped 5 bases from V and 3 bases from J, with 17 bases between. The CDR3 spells CASSPRGAPGYNEQFF. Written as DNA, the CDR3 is TGTGCCAGCAGCCCCCGGGGGGCGCCCGGCTACAATGAGCAGTTCTTC.

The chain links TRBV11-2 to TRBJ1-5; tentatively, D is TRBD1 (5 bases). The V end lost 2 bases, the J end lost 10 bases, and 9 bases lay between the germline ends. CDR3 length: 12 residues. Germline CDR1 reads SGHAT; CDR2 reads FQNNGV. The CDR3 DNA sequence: TGTGCCAGCAGCTTATCTCAGGGACCCCAGCATTTT. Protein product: CASSLSQGPQHF.

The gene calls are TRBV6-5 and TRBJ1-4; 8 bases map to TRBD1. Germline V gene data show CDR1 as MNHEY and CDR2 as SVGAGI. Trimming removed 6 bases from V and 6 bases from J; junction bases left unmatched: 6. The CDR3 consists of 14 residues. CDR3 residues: CASSRTGTDEKLFF. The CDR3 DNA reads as TGTGCCAGCAGCCGGACAGGGACCGATGAAAAACTGTTTTTT.

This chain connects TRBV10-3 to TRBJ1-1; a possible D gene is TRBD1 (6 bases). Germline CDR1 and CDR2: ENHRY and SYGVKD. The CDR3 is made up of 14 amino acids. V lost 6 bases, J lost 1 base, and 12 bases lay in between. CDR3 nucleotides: TGTGCCATCAGGCGAGGACAGACGAACACTGAAGCTTTCTTT. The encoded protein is CAIRRGQTNTEAFF.

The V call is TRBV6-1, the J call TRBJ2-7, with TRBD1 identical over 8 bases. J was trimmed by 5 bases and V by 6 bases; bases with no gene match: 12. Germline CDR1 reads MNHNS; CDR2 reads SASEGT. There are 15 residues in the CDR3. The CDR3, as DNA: TGTGCCAGCAGCTTTGGACAGGGCGGTTGGGACGAGCAGTACTTC. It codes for CASSFGQGGWDEQYF.

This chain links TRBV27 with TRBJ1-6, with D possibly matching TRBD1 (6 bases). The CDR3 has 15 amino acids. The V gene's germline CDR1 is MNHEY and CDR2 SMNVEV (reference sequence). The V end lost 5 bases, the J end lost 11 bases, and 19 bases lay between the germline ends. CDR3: CASSPTGTLGTPLHF. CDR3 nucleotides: TGTGCCAGCAGTCCGACTGGGACACTCGGGACACCCCTCCACTTT.

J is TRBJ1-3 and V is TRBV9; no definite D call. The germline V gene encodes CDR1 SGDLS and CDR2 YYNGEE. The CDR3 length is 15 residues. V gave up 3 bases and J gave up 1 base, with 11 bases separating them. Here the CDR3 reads CASSAGSISGNTIYF. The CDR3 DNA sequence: TGTGCCAGCAGCGCAGGAAGCATATCTGGAAACACCATATATTTT.

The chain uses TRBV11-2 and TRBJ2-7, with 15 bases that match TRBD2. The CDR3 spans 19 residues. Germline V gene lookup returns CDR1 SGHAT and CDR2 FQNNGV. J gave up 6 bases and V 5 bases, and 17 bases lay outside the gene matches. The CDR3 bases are TGTGCCAGCAGCCCGCGGACTAGCGGGAGGGCCTTGGTCCTTCGCGAGCAGTACTTC. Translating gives CASSPRTSGRALVLREQYF.

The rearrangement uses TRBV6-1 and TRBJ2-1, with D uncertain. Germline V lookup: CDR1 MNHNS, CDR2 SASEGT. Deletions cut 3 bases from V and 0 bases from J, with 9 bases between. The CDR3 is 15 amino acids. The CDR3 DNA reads TGTGCCAGCAGTGATCGGAGATTCTCCTACAATGAGCAGTTCTTC. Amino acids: CASSDRRFSYNEQFF.